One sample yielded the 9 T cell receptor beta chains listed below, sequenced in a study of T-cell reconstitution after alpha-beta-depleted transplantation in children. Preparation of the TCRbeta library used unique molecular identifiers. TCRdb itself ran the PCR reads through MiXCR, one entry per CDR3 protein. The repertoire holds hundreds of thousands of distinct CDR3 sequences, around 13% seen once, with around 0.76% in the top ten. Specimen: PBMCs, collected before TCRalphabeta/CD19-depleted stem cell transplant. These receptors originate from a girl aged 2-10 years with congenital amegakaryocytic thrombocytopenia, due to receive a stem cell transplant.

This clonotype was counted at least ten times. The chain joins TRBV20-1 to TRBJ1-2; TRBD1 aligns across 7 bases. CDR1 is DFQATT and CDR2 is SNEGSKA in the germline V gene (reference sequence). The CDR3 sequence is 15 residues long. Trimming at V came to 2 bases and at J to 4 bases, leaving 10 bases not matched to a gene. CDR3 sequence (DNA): TGCAGTGCTAGACCAACCGACAGGGCCCCCTATGGCTACACCTTC. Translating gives CSARPTDRAPYGYTF.

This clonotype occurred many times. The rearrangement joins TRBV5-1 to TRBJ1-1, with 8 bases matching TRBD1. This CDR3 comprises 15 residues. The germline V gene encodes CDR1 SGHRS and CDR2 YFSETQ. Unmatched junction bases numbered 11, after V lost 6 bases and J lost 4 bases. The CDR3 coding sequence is TGCGCCAGCACCCCAGGGGGCAAGGGGAGCACTGAAGCTTTCTTT. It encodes CASTPGGKGSTEAFF.

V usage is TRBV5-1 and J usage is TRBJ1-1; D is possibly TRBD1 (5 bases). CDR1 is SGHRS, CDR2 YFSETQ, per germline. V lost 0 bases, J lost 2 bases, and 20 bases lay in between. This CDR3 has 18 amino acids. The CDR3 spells CASSLAGYSGHLNTEAFF. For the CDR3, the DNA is TGCGCCAGCAGCTTGGCGGGCTACAGCGGACACCTTAACACTGAAGCTTTCTTT.

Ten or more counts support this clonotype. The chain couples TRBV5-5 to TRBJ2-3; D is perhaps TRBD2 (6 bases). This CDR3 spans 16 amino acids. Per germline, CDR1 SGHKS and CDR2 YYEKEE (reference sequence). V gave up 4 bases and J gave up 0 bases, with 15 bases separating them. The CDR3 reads CASSPGTGISTDTQYF. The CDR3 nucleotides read TGTGCCAGCAGCCCTGGGACTGGAATTAGCACAGATACGCAGTATTTT.

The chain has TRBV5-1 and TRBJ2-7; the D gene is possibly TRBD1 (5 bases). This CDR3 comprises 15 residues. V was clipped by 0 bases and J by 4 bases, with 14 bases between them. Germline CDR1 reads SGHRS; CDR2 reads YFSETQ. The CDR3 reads CASSLGGAKGYEQYF. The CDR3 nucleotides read TGCGCCAGCAGCTTGGGGGGCGCGAAGGGTTACGAGCAGTACTTC.

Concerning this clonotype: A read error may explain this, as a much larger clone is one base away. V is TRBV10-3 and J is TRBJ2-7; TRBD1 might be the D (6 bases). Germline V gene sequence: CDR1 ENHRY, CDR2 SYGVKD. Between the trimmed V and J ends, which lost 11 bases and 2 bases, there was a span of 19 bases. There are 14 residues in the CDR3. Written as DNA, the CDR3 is TGTGCCGTCGCTGGAGCTGGGGGCACCTACGAGCAGTACTTC. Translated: CAVAGAGGTYEQYF.

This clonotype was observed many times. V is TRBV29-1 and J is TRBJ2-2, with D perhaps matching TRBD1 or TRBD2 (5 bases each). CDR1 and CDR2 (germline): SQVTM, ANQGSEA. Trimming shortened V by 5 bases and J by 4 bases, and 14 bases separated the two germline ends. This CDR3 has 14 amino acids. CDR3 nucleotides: TGCAGCGTTAGTATTACAGGAGGCACCGGGGAGCTGTTTTTT. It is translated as CSVSITGGTGELFF.

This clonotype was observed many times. The chain's CDR3 is CASSLVAGRVGANVLTF. The CDR3, as DNA: TGTGCCAGCAGCTTAGTAGCAGGGCGTGTAGGGGCCAACGTCCTGACTTTC. The V call is TRBV7-2, the J call TRBJ2-6; D might be TRBD1 (5 bases). The germline V and J ends were trimmed by 1 base and 4 bases, with 14 bases remaining between them. This CDR3 comprises 17 residues. Germline V CDR1 and CDR2: SGHTA, FQGNSA.

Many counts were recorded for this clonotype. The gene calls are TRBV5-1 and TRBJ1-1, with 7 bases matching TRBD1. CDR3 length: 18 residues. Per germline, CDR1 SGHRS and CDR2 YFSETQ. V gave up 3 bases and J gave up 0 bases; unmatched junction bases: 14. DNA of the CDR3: TGCGCCAGCAGCTACTCCGGGACAGCCGGGGCCATGAACACTGAAGCTTTCTTT. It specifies CASSYSGTAGAMNTEAFF. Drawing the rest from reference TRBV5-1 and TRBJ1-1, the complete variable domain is KAGVTQTPRYLIKTRGQQVTLSCSPISGHRSVSWYQQTPGQGLQFLFEYFSETQRNKGNFPGRFSGRQFSNSRSEMNVSTLELGDSALYLCASSYSGTAGAMNTEAFFGQGTRLTVV.